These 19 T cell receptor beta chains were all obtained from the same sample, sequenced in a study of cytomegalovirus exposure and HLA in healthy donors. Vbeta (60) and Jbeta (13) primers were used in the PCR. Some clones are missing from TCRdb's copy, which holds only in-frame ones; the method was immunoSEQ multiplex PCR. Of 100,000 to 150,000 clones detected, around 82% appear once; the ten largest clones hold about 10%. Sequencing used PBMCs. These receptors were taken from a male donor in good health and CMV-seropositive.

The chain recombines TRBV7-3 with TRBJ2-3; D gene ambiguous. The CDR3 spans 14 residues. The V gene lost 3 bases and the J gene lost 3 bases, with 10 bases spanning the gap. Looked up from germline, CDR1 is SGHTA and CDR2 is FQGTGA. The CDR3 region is CASSLYASTDTQYF. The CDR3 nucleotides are TGTGCCAGCAGCTTGTATGCGTCGACAGATACGCAGTATTTT.

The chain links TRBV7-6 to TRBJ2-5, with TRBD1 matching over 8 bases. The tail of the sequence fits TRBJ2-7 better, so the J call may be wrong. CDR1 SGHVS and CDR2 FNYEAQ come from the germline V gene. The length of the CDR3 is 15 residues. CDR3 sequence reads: CASSLGQGARYEQYF. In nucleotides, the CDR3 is TGTGCCAGCAGCTTAGGGCAGGGGGCGCGTTACGAGCAGTACTTC.

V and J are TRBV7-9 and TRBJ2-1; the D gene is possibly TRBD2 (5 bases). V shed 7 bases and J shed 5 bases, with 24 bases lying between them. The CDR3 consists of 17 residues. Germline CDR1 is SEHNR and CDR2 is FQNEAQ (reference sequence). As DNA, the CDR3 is TGTGCCAGCACCCTCGATACCTGGAGCGGCGCCCACAATGAGCAGTTCTTC. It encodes CASTLDTWSGAHNEQFF.

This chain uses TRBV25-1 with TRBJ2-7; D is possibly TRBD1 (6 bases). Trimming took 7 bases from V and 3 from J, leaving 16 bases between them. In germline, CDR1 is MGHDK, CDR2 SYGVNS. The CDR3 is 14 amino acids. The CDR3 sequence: CASIPGQVIYEQYF. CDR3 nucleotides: TGTGCCAGCATACCGGGACAAGTGATCTACGAGCAGTACTTC.

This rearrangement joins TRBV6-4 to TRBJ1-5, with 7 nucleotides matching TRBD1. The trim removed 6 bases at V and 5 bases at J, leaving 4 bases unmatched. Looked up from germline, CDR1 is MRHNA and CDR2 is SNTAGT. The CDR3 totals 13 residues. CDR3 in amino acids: CASSADRDQPQHF. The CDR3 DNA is TGTGCCAGCAGCGCAGACAGGGATCAGCCCCAGCATTTT.

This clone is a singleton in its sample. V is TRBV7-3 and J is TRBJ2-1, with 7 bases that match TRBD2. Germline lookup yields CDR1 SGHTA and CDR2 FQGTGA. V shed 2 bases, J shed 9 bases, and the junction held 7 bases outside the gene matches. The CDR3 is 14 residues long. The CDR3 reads CASSLWAGAGEQFF. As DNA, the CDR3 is TGTGCCAGCAGCTTATGGGCGGGAGCAGGTGAGCAGTTCTTC.

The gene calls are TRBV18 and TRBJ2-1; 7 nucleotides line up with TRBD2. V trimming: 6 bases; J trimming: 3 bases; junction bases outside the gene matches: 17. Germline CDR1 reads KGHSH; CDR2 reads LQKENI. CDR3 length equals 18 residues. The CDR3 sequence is CASSLPRGSGYSYNEQFF. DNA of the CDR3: TGTGCCAGCTCCCTACCAAGGGGTAGCGGGTACAGCTACAATGAGCAGTTCTTC.

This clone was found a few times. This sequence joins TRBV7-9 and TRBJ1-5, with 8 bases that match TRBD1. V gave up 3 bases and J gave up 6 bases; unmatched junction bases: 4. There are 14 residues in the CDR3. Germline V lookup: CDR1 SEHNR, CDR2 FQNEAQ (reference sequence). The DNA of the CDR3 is TGTGCCAGCAGCTTGACAGGGGAGGTTCAGCCCCAGCATTTT. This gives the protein CASSLTGEVQPQHF.

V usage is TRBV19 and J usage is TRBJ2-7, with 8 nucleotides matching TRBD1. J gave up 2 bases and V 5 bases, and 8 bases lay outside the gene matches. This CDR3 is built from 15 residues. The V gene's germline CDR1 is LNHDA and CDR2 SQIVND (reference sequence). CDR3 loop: CASSPSATGAYEQYF. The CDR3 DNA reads TGTGCCAGTAGTCCCTCGGCGACAGGGGCCTACGAGCAGTACTTC. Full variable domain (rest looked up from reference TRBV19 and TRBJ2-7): DGGITQSPKYLFRKEGQNVTLSCEQNLNHDAMYWYRQDPGQGLRLIYYSQIVNDFQKGDIAEGYSVSREKKESFPLTVTSAQKNPTAFYLCASSPSATGAYEQYFGPGTRLTVT.

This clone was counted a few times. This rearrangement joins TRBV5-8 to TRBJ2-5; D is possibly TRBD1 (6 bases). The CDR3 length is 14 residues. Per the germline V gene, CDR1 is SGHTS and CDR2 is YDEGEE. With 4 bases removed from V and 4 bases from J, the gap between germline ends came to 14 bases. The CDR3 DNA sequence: TGTGCCAGCAGCCGGGACACGCGCCGAGAGACCCAGTACTTC. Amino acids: CASSRDTRRETQYF. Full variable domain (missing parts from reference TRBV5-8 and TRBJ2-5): EAGVTQSPTHLIKTRGQQATLRCSPISGHTSVYWYQQALGLGLQFLLWYDEGEERNRGNFPPRFSGRQFPNYSSELNVNALELEDSALYLCASSRDTRRETQYFGPGTRLLVL.

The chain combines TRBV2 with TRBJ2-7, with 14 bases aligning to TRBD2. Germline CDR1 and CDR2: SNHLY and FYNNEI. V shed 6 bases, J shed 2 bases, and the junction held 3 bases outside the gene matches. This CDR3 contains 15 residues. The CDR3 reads CASSPGLAGAYEQYF. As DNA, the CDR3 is TGTGCCAGCAGCCCGGGACTAGCGGGAGCCTACGAGCAGTACTTC.

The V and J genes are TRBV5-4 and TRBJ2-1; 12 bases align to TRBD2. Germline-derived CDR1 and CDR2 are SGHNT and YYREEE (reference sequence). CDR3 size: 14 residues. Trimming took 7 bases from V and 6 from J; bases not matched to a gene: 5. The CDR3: CASRGLAGSNEQFF. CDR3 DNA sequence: TGTGCCAGCCGAGGACTAGCGGGAAGCAATGAGCAGTTCTTC. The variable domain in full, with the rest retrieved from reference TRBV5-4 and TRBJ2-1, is ETGVTQSPTHLIKTRGQQVTLRCSSQSGHNTVSWYQQALGQGPQFIFQYYREEENGRGNFPPRFSGLQFPNYSSELNVNALELDDSALYLCASRGLAGSNEQFFGPGTRLTVL.

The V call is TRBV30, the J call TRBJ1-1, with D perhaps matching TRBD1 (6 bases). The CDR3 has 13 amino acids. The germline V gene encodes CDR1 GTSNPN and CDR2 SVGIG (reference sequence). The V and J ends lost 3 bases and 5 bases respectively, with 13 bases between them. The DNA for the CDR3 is TGTGCCTGGAGGGGGGCGACAGGTACTGAAGCTTTCTTT. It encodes CAWRGATGTEAFF.

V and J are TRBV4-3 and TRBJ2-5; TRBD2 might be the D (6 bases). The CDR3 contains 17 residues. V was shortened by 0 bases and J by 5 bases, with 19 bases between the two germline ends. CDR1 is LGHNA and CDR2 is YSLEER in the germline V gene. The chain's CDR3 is CASSQDLGGGRGETQYF. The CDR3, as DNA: TGCGCCAGCAGCCAAGATCTAGGCGGAGGGCGCGGGGAGACCCAGTACTTC.

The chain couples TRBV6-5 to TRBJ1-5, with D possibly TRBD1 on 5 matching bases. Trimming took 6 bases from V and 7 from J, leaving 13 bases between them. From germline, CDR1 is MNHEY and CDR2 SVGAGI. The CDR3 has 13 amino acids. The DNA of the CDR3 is TGTGCCAGCAGCCTGGACACAAGCCAGCCCCAGCATTTT. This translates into CASSLDTSQPQHF.

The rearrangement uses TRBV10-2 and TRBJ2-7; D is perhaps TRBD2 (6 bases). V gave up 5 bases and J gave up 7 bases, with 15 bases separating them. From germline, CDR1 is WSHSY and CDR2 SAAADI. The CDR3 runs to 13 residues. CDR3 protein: CASSQKGGKEQYF. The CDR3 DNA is TGCGCCAGCAGTCAGAAAGGCGGGAAGGAGCAGTACTTC.

Written as DNA, the CDR3 is TGTGCCATCAGTGAAGCTGCCCCTGAAGGAAACACCATATATTTT. Translating it yields CAISEAAPEGNTIYF. The chain carries TRBV10-3 and TRBJ1-3; D is ambiguous. The CDR3 runs 15 residues. The V gene lost 3 bases and the J gene lost 4 bases, with 13 bases spanning the gap. The germline CDR1 and CDR2 sequences are ENHRY and SYGVKD.

The CDR3 nucleotides are TGTGCCAGCAGCTTGGCGGGAGCCTACAATGAGCAGTTCTTC. Translation: CASSLAGAYNEQFF. The rearrangement joins TRBV7-3 to TRBJ2-1, with 7 bases fitting TRBD2. The junction had 1 base not matched to a gene; V was cut back by 3 bases and J by 2 bases. There are 14 residues in the CDR3. Germline V CDR1 and CDR2: SGHTA, FQGTGA.

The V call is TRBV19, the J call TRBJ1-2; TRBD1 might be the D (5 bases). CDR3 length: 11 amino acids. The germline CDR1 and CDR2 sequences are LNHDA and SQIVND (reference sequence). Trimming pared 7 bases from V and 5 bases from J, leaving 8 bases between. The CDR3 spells CASKRGYGYTF. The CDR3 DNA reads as TGTGCCAGTAAAAGGGGATATGGCTACACCTTC.